This T cell receptor (beta chain) is from a study of OX40 agonist ivuxolimab in advanced cancers. As for the study in general: Eligibility rules accepted prior anti-PD-1, anti-PD-L1 or anti-CTLA-4 therapy, and 30% to 40% had some. Study-level points and caveats: Also showing low normalized T-cell clonal expansion were some of the nonresponders.

In the case of this clone: The target antigen is unknown.

This CDR3 is 19 amino acids long. From germline, CDR1 is PRHDT and CDR2 FYEKMQ (reference sequence). V shed 7 bases and J 3 bases; nucleotides not matched to a gene: 20. The assay was immunoSEQ multiplex PCR, and TCRdb's table has in-frame clones only and misses some. The sample holds tens of thousands of clones, more than 70% seen once. The chain is built from TRBV13 and TRBJ2-1, with 8 bases identical to TRBD2. The sequences come from CD4+ or CD8+ T cells sorted from blood, collected in a trial of the OX40 agonist ivuxolimab. This receptor was identified in an adult with an advanced solid tumor such as melanoma, head and neck, liver or kidney cancer. The CDR3 region is CASTPGGLVPTSFYNEQFF. The CDR3 nucleotides read TGTGCCAGCACCCCTGGGGGACTAGTTCCAACCAGCTTCTACAATGAGCAGTTCTTC.